Reported below is one TCR beta chain. Using immunoSEQ multiplex PCR, the repertoire was profiled, and TCRdb retains in-frame clones only, with some absent. The sample carries about 440,000 clones, less than 95% recorded once. The sample originates from a study of blood T cell repertoires in COVID-19. As for the study in general: Collection of acute and convalescent COVID-19 samples took place in the United States, Italy and Spain.

Recovery among Cohort 3 donors was established by two negative PCRs, clearance, or symptom resolution. The TCR sequence derives from a young man who had recovered from COVID-19. The sample comprised PBMCs or T cells enriched from blood (not recorded which).

The CDR3 region is CASSPLGEGMEGYTF. In DNA form, the CDR3 reads TGTGCCAGCAGTCCGCTCGGAGAGGGAATGGAAGGCTACACCTTC. The chain has TRBV6-4 and TRBJ1-2, with D unresolved. Germline V gene lookup returns CDR1 MRHNA and CDR2 SNTAGT. The CDR3 runs to 15 residues. V gave up 5 bases and J gave up 8 bases, with 21 bases separating them.